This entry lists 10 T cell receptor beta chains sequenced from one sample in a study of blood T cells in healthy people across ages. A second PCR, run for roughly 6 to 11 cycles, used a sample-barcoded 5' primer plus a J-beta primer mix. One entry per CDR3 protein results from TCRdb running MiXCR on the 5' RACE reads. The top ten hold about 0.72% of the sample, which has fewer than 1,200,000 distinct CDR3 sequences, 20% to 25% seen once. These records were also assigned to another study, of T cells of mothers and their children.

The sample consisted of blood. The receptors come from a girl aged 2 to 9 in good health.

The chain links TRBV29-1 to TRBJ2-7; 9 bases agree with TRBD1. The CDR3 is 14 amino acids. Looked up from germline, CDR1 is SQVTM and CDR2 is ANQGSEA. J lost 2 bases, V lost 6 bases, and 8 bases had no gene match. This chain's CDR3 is CSVEGTGLAYEQYF. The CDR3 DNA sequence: TGCAGCGTGGAGGGGACAGGGCTAGCCTACGAGCAGTACTTC.

The CDR3 region is CASSVTGPTDTQYF. The DNA of the CDR3 is TGTGCCAGCAGCGTTACAGGACCCACAGATACGCAGTATTTT. V and J are TRBV6-5 and TRBJ2-3; a weak D match, TRBD1 (5 bases). This CDR3 is built from 14 residues. Germline values: CDR1 MNHEY, CDR2 SVGAGI. V dropped 6 bases and J dropped 2 bases, with 12 bases sitting between them.

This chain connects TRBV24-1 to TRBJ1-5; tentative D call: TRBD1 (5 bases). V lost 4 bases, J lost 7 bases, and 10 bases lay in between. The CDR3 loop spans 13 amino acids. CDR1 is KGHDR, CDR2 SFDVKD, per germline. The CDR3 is CATSDSGFQPQHF. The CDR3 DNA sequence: TGTGCCACCAGTGACTCAGGGTTCCAGCCCCAGCATTTT.

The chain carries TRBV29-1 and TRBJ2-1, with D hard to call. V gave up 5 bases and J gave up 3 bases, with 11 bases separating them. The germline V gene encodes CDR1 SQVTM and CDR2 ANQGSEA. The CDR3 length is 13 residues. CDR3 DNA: TGCAGCGTTCAGGTAATCCTCTACAATGAGCAGTTCTTC. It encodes CSVQVILYNEQFF.

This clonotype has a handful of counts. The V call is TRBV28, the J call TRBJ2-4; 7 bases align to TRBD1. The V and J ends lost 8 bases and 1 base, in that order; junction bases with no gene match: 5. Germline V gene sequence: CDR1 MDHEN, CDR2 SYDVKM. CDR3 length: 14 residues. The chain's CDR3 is CASVTGLAKNIQYF. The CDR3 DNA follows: TGTGCCAGCGTGACAGGGCTCGCCAAAAACATTCAGTACTTC.

This chain's CDR3 is CSARISGANVLTF. The CDR3 DNA sequence: TGCAGTGCTAGAATTTCTGGGGCCAACGTCCTGACTTTC. The chain has TRBV20-1 and TRBJ2-6; D is unresolved. Germline V gene lookup returns CDR1 DFQATT and CDR2 SNEGSKA (reference sequence). V was shortened by 2 bases and J by 1 base, with 3 bases between the two germline ends. The CDR3 runs to 13 residues.

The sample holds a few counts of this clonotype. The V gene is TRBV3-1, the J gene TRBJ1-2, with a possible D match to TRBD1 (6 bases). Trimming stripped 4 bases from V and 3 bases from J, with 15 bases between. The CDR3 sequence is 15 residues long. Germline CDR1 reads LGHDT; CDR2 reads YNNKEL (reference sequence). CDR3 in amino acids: CASSRPGHRDYGYTF. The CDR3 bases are TGTGCCAGCAGCCGCCCGGGACACCGGGACTATGGCTACACCTTC.

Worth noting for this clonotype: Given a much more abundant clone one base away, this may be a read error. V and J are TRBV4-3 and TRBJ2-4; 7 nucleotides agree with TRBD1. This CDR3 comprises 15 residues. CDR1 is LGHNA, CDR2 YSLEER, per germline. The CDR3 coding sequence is TGCGCCGGCAGCCAAGGAACAGGGGACAAAAACATTCAGTACTTC. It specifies CAGSQGTGDKNIQYF.

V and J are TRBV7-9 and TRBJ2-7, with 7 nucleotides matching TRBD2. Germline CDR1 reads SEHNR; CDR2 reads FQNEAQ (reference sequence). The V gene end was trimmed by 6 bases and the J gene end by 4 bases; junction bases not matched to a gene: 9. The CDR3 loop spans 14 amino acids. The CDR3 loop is CASSFSGLKYEQYF. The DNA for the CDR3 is TGTGCCAGCAGTTTTAGCGGGCTAAAGTACGAGCAGTACTTC.

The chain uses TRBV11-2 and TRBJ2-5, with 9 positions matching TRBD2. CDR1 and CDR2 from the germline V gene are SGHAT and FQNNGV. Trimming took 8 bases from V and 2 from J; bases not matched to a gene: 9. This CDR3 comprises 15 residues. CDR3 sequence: CASFGSGGLQETQYF. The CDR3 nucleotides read TGTGCCAGCTTTGGAAGCGGGGGGCTACAAGAGACCCAGTACTTC.